These 13 T cell receptor beta chains were all obtained from the same sample, sequenced in a study of OX40 agonist ivuxolimab in advanced cancers. The data were produced by immunoSEQ multiplex PCR, yet TCRdb's version contains in-frame clones alone and is incomplete. Of fewer than 25,000 clones in the sample, approximately 89% are singletons; the top ten hold 16%. Sample: CD4+ or CD8+ T cells sorted from blood, taken in a trial of the OX40 agonist ivuxolimab. Receptor source: an adult with an advanced solid tumor such as melanoma, head and neck, liver or kidney cancer.

V gene TRBV18 combines with J gene TRBJ2-7, with 11 bases lining up with TRBD2. This CDR3 region has 14 residues. Germline CDR1 is KGHSH and CDR2 is LQKENI. V lost 3 bases to trimming and J lost 3 bases; unmatched junction nucleotides: 1. CDR3 region: CASSPGTSGYEQYF. The CDR3, as DNA: TGTGCCAGCTCACCCGGGACTAGCGGCTACGAGCAGTACTTC.

The rearrangement links TRBV19 to TRBJ1-5, with D possibly being TRBD1 (5 bases). The CDR3 has 15 amino acids. V lost 0 bases and J lost 3, with 9 bases in between. Germline CDR1 and CDR2: LNHDA and SQIVND (reference sequence). CDR3: CASSIDEGNNQPQHF. In DNA form, the CDR3 reads TGTGCCAGTAGTATAGATGAGGGGAACAATCAGCCCCAGCATTTT. Full variable domain (rest looked up from reference TRBV19 and TRBJ1-5): DGGITQSPKYLFRKEGQNVTLSCEQNLNHDAMYWYRQDPGQGLRLIYYSQIVNDFQKGDIAEGYSVSREKKESFPLTVTSAQKNPTAFYLCASSIDEGNNQPQHFGDGTRLSIL.

In this sample, this clone turned up once. The rearrangement uses TRBV19 and TRBJ1-2; 7 positions match TRBD1. This CDR3 is built from 14 residues. Germline CDR1 reads LNHDA; CDR2 reads SQIVND (reference sequence). J gave up 3 bases and V 5 bases, and 6 bases lay outside the gene matches. As DNA, the CDR3 is TGTGCCAGTAGTGGGGGACAGATCTACTATGGCTACACCTTC. Its translation: CASSGGQIYYGYTF.

V gene TRBV9 combines with J gene TRBJ2-3; 11 bases are a match to TRBD2. CDR3 length equals 17 residues. Germline trimming cut 0 bases from V and 4 bases from J; bases unmatched to any gene: 7. Germline CDR1 and CDR2: SGDLS and YYNGEE. CDR3 region: CASSVVTSGGGPDTQYF. CDR3 in DNA: TGTGCCAGCAGCGTAGTTACTAGCGGGGGCGGACCAGATACGCAGTATTTT.

This chain connects TRBV19 to TRBJ2-5, with a possible D match to TRBD1 (5 bases). The tail of the sequence fits TRBJ2-7 better, so the J call may be wrong. The CDR3 totals 13 residues. Germline V gene lookup returns CDR1 LNHDA and CDR2 SQIVND (reference sequence). DNA of the CDR3: TGTGCCAGTAGATCGCAGGGAACCTACGAGCAGTACTTC. Its protein product is CASRSQGTYEQYF.

This rearrangement joins TRBV4-1 to TRBJ2-2; D gene ambiguous. The CDR3 spans 16 residues. Germline CDR1 and CDR2: MGHRA and YSYEKL. With 0 bases removed from V and 5 bases from J, the gap between germline ends came to 13 bases. As DNA, the CDR3 is TGCGCCAGCAGCCAAGAAAAGGGTAGTCAGACCGGGGAGCTGTTTTTT. It specifies CASSQEKGSQTGELFF.

The J gene is TRBJ2-5, the V gene TRBV4-1; D gene uncertain. The CDR3 totals 13 residues. Germline loops: CDR1 MGHRA, CDR2 YSYEKL. The germline V and J ends were trimmed by 4 bases and 5 bases, with 11 bases remaining between them. The chain's CDR3 is CASSLIIGETQYF. The CDR3 DNA reads as TGCGCCAGCAGCCTAATAATAGGGGAGACCCAGTACTTC.

The V gene is TRBV10-1, the J gene TRBJ2-2; 9 bases align to TRBD1. Per the germline V gene, CDR1 is WNHNN and CDR2 is SYGVQD (reference sequence). The CDR3 length is 17 residues. V lost 3 bases to trimming and J lost 1 base; unmatched junction nucleotides: 6. CDR3 in DNA: TGCGCCAGCAGTGAAACCGGGACAGGGAAGAACACCGGGGAGCTGTTTTTT. The encoded protein is CASSETGTGKNTGELFF.

The gene calls are TRBV10-2 and TRBJ1-2, with a weak D call TRBD1 (5 bases). V was pared by 8 bases and J by 5 bases, with 21 bases between. Germline values: CDR1 WSHSY, CDR2 SAAADI. The CDR3 is 15 residues long. The CDR3, as DNA: TGCGCCAGCCGACTCCGGGACTCTCTGCTTTATGGCTACACCTTC. This gives the protein CASRLRDSLLYGYTF.

The chain links TRBV27 to TRBJ2-5, with 14 bases identical to TRBD2. The CDR3 length is 14 residues. The trim removed 2 bases at V and 11 bases at J, leaving 4 bases unmatched. Germline V gene data show CDR1 as MNHEY and CDR2 as SMNVEV (reference sequence). CDR3 nucleotide sequence: TGTGCCAGCAGTTTACTGACTAGCGGGGGGGCACAGTACTTC. This encodes CASSLLTSGGAQYF.

This chain connects TRBV7-8 to TRBJ1-2; D gene uncertain. V was pared by 4 bases and J by 0 bases, with 12 bases between. Germline CDR1 SGHVS, CDR2 FQNEAQ. This CDR3 comprises 15 residues. Here the CDR3 DNA reads TGTGCCAGCAGCTATCGGACGGGTTCTAACTATGGCTACACCTTC. Translating it yields CASSYRTGSNYGYTF.

This clone was seen a few times. The rearrangement links TRBV5-1 to TRBJ2-3; unclear D gene. The V gene's germline CDR1 is SGHRS and CDR2 YFSETQ. The CDR3 sequence is 14 residues long. V gave up 2 bases and J gave up 5 bases, with 12 bases separating them. CDR3 amino acids: CASSLSGPGDTQYF. CDR3 coding DNA: TGCGCCAGCAGCTTAAGTGGCCCTGGAGATACGCAGTATTTT.

The chain combines TRBV7-9 with TRBJ2-1; 14 bases agree with TRBD2. V lost 5 bases and J lost 2; bases outside the gene matches: 2. The CDR3 runs to 16 residues. Germline assignment: CDR1 SEHNR and CDR2 FQNEAQ (reference sequence). For the CDR3, the DNA is TGTGCCAGCAGCGAGACTAGCGGGGGGGCCTACAATGAGCAGTTCTTC. It is translated as CASSETSGGAYNEQFF.